This T cell receptor (beta chain) originates from a study of CD8 T cells in Susac syndrome. It was with random hexamers that 0.5 to 1 ug RNA was reverse transcribed. Multiplex immunoSEQ PCR targeted 54 Vbeta and 13 Jbeta TCR beta segments. One entry per CDR3 protein, called by TCRdb with MiXCR from the immunoSEQ multiplex PCR reads. Of about 190,000 distinct CDR3 sequences in the sample, 85% to 95% were seen once. Germline V CDR1 and CDR2: SGHRS, YFSETQ. The V end was cut by 7 bases, the J end by 4 bases, with 11 bases between. The length of the CDR3 is 13 residues. TCR beta sequencing covered blood CD8+ and CD4+ T cells. Healthy donors served as age- and sex-matched controls. Negative isolation yielded CD4+ and CD8+ T cells, and FACS enriched TEMRA cells.

The clonotype was recovered from a human donor in good health. The rearrangement uses TRBV5-1 and TRBJ1-4; D may be TRBD1 (5 bases). The sequenced sample consisted of CD4+ T cells from PBMCs. CDR3 residues: CASARALNEKLFF. The CDR3 DNA is TGCGCCAGCGCCAGGGCCCTTAATGAAAAACTGTTTTTT.